This TCR beta chain is from a study of blood T cells in healthy people across ages. Study information: Capture by template switching was about one barcoded beta molecule per two T cells.

Germline V gene sequence: CDR1 SGDLS, CDR2 YYNGEE. The CDR3 covers 15 residues. Unmatched junction bases numbered 7, after V lost 3 bases and J lost 8 bases. The study drew donors from healthy Caucasian individuals in Russia aged roughly 6 to 90. This clonotype has just a few counts. For the second PCR, which ran for about 7 to 11 cycles, a sample-barcoded 5' primer and a J-beta primer mix were used. TCRdb passed the 5' RACE reads through MiXCR, listing each CDR3 protein once. The sample includes roughly 2 million distinct CDR3 sequences, 49% of them seen just once. This clonotype was sampled from a middle-aged woman in good health. The rearrangement joins TRBV9 to TRBJ2-1, with TRBD2 identical over 11 bases. The sequencing sample was made of blood. DNA of the CDR3: TGTGCCAGCAGCGCTAGCGGGGGGCTCCCGTATGAGCAGTTCTTC. This encodes CASSASGGLPYEQFF. Supplemented by reference TRBV9 and TRBJ2-1, the full variable domain reads DSGVTQTPKHLITATGQRVTLRCSPRSGDLSVYWYQQSLDQGLQFLIQYYNGEERAKGNILERFSAQQFPDLHSELNLSSLELGDSALYFCASSASGGLPYEQFFGPGTRLTVL.